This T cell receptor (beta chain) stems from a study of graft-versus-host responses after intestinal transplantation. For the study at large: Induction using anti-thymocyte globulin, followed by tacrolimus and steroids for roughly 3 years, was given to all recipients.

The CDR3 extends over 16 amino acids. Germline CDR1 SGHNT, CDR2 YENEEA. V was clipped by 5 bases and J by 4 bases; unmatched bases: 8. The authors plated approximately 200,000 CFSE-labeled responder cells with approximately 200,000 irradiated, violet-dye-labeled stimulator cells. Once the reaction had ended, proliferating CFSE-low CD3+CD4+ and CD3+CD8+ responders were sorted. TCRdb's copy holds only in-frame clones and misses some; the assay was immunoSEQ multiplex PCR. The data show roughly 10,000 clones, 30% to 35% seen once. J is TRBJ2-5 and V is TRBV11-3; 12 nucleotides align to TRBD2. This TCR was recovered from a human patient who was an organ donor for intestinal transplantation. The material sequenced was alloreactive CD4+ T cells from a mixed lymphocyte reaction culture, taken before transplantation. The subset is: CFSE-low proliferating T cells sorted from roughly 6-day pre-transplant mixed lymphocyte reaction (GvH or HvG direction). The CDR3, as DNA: TGTGCCAGCAGCCAATGGGCGACTAGCGGGGGAGAGACCCAGTACTTC. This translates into CASSQWATSGGETQYF.